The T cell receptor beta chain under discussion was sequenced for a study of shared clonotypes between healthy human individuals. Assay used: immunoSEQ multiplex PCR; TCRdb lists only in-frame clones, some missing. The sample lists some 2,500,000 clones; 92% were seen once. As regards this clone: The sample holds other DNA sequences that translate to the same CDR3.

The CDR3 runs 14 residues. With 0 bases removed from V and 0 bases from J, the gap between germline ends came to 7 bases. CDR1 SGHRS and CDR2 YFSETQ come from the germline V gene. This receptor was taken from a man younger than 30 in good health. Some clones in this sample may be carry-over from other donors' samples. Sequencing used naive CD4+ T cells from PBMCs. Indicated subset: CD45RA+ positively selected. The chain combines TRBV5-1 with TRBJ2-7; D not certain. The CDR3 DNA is TGCGCCAGCAGCTTGGTTGGAGCCTCCTACGAGCAGTACTTC. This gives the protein CASSLVGASYEQYF.